This TCR beta chain came from a study of blood T cell repertoires in COVID-19 (dated by TCRdb to 2018 to 2021). With respect to the entire study: The collaborator samples originated in the United States, Italy and Spain and spanned the acute and convalescent phases of COVID-19. The samples were drawn from the first 160 participants of the ongoing ImmuneRACE study and from under 1,500 subjects provided by 6 global collaborators. Sample metadata almost always included a de-identified subject ID, COVID-19 status, age in years and sex. Where available, HLA class I and class II types were taken from metadata supplied by the sample provider and were not determined by assay-based typing. The repertoires were made available in a free public database intended to serve as a resource for research on the immune response to SARS-CoV-2. The material from the prospective study consisted of cDNA or gDNA derived from T cells, B-cell-depleted T cells, or PBMCs. The dataset comprised deeply sampled blood TCRbeta repertoires from subjects exposed to, actively infected with, or recovered from COVID-19.

Via the germline V gene (reference sequence), CDR1 is GTSNPN and CDR2 SVGIG. V and J are trimmed by 5 bases and 4 bases, and the gene matches miss 12 bases of the junction. From the cysteine up to the phenylalanine, the CDR3 has a length of 16 residues. Only CDR3 DNA remains: 48 bases, in frame from the first base. In the prospective study, participants were about 18 to 95 years old, resided in about 25 geographic areas of the United States, and were enrolled through a virtual design. Cohort assignment in the prospective study relied on participant-reported clinical history from a screening survey and a study questionnaire. Recovered participants in ImmuneRACE Cohort 3 were defined as having two consecutive negative NP/OP PCR tests, clearance from a healthcare professional, or resolution of symptoms. Each participant in the prospective study had whole blood, serum and a nasopharyngeal or oropharyngeal swab collected by mobile phlebotomists. Additional blood draws and questionnaires over an approximately 2-month period could optionally be provided by prospective study participants. Before DNA extraction, prospective study blood samples were shipped either frozen or at room temperature.

On the study overall, not on this receptor specifically: How much clinical and demographic metadata was included differed by source and by participant, and the metadata was provided uncurated.

Turning to this clone: Its antigen remains undetermined. Base qualities are not recorded, but no much larger clone differs from it by a single base.

The immunoSEQ Assay, a bias-controlled multiplex PCR, was used to amplify TCRbeta CDR3 regions from genomic DNA. The paper's data handling went like this. Nucleated cell counts per sample were estimated from amplification of reference gene primers within the assay. To quantify the absolute abundance of each unique TCRbeta CDR3 rearrangement, sequence reads were collapsed and filtered. Productive Simpson clonality was computed per sample as the square root of Simpson's diversity index over productive rearrangements. This is the immuneACCESS table as TCRdb keeps it, with only in-frame sequences that have V and J called. A part of the clones is gone; compared with another copy, unresolved V genes explain less than half, and the rest is unexplained. V, J and clone size derive from that table, while D and trimming were established from the DNA sequence. The sample table contains 450,000 or so clones; only one count was recorded for 90% of them. The ten largest account for roughly 0.66% of the sample.

The source of this sequence is a man younger than 35 who had recovered from COVID-19. Rearrangement joined TRBV30 to TRBJ1-4, with 8 junctional bases fitting TRBD1. Specimen: PBMCs or T cells enriched from blood (not recorded which). Read as DNA, the sequence is TGTGCCTGGGGGAATGCCAGGGGGCGGAATAATGAAAAACTGTTTTTT. The translation is CAWGNARGRNNEKLFF.